The sequence of this T cell receptor (beta chain) was determined in a study of CD4 T cells in relation to SARS-CoV-2 and coronaviruses listed by TCRdb under 2021. Study-level background: The ViraFEST assay cultured PBMCs with antigen for roughly nine days, then sequenced TCR beta CDR3s to find antigen-specific clonal expansions. A different, Illumina-based TCR-beta assay was used to sequence expansion assays from other donors in the study. An HIV-1 Nef peptide pool or a no-peptide culture served as the negative reference condition. HLA restriction was mapped for shared crossreactive spike epitopes using patient-derived lymphoblastoid cell lines. The study assessed, at the TCR clonotype level, memory CD4+ T cell crossreactivity between SARS-CoV-2 and common cold coronavirus spike proteins. The Adaptive Biotechnologies TCR-sequencing kit was used to sequence samples from a few pre-COVID donors and the naive versus memory experiments, while other data came from Illumina-based sequencing.

Study-wide findings and limitations: Significantly weaker SARS-CoV-2-driven expansion was shown by crossreactive clones than by monoreactive clones, consistent with antigenic imprinting. Because the crossreactivity analysis focused on spike protein, crossreactivity against other viral proteins was not assessed. Roughly 64% of donors had memory CD4+ clonotypes that crossrecognized SARS-CoV-2 and at least one common cold coronavirus spike. Small numbers of patients and of tested TCRs limited the study. Pre-pandemic and post-infection samples were not both contributed by any donor, so tracing of the source of pre-existing responses was limited.

The sample holds a few counts of this clone. Its cognate antigen has yet to be identified. No qualities accompany the bases; no much larger clone lies one base away. The CDR1 and CDR2 encoded by the germline V gene are SGHDT and YYEEEE. The trim is 0 bases for V and 6 bases for J, with a gap of 7 bases between the germline ends. The CDR3 spans 13 residues, from the cysteine through the phenylalanine. Left in the record is the CDR3 DNA by itself, 39 bases read in frame from the first base. CD4+ T cells from unexposed donors were collected before the COVID-19 pandemic (2011-2018). Following 10 days of culture, the EasySep CD4+ T cell isolation kit was used to isolate CD4+ T cells. As cell number allowed, CD4+ T cells from unexposed donors were tested for reactivity to SARS-CoV-2 S and N and to four common cold coronavirus spike pools. Each well held approximately 2.1 million PBMCs cultured in IMDM containing 5% human AB serum and 10 IU/ml IL-2. Half of the culture medium was replaced with fresh IL-2-containing medium on days 3 and 7. In general, triplicate replicate wells were used for every peptide culture condition. The leukapheresis product for the unexposed donors was obtained through commercial purchase. Ficoll-Paque PLUS gradient centrifugation was used to isolate PBMCs from leukapheresis product or whole blood. The PBMCs went either fresh into the expansion assay or into cryopreservation at -140 degrees C. The QIAamp Micro DNA Kit was used to extract genomic DNA from the CD4+ T cells.

Libraries came from the immunoSEQ multiplex PCR assay. The authors' pipeline ran thus. During preprocessing, nonproductive sequences were removed, as were CDR3s that did not start with C, did not end with F or W, or were shorter than 7 amino acids. Antigen-specific clonotypes were called with the MANAFEST web app, based on expansion relative to reference and other culture wells. A clone was considered positive if the clone showed significant expansion compared with the reference culture in 2 of 3 replicate wells at an FDR below 0.05. For a clone to be considered positive, significant expansion relative to all other tandem wells and an odds ratio above 5 were also required. After three terminal residues were trimmed from each end, CDR3 homology was quantified as pairwise Levenshtein distance using the stringdist R package. Held by TCRdb, this immuneACCESS table contains in-frame sequences only and omits some clones. Under half of the omission traces to an unresolved V gene where checked; the cause of the rest is unknown. V and J calls plus clone size are reproduced from that table; the DNA served to infer D and trimming. Within this sample are roughly 10,000 clones, with about 81% of them counted one time only. Of the sample, 17% is held by the ten largest clones.

The sequencing sample was made of CD4+ T cells from PBMCs, cultured in vitro. In this chain, TRBV5-6 is recombined with TRBJ1-5, and TRBD1 may be the D gene, going by 5 matching bases. The sequence was collected from a human donor in good health. The bases are TGTGCCAGCAGCTTGGATCAGGGTCAGCCCCAGCATTTT. Its translation is CASSLDQGQPQHF.